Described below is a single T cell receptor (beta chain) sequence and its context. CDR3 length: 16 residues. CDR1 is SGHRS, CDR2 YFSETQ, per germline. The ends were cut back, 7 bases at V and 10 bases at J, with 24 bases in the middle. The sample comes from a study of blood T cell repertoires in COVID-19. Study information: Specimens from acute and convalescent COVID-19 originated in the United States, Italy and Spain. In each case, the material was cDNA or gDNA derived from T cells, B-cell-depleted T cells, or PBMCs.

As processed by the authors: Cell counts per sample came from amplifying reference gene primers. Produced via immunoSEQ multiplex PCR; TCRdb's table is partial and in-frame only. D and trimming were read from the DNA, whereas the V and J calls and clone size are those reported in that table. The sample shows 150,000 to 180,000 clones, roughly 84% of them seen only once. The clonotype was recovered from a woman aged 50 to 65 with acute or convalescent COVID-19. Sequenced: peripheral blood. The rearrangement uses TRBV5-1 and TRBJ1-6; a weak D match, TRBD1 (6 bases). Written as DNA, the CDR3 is TGCGCCAGCCGCGTGCGAGGGGGAGAGGCTCGGTCACCCCTCCACTTT. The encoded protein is CASRVRGGEARSPLHF.